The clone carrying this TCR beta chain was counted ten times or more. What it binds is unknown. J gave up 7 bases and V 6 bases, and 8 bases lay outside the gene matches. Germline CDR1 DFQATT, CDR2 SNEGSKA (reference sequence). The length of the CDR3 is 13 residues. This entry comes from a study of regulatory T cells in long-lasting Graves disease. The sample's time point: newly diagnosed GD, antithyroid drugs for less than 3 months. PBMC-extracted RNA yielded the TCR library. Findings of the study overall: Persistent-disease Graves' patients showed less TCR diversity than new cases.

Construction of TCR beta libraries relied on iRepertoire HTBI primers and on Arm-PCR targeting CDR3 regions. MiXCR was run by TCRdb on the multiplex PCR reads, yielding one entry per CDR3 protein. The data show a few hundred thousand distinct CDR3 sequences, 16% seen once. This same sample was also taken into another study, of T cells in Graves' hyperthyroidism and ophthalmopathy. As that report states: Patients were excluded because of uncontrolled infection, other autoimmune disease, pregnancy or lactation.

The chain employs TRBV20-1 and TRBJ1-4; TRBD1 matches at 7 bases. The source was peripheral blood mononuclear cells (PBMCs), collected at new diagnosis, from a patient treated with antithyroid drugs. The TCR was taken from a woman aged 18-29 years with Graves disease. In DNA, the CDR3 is TGCAGTGCGGAGACAGGGATCGGTGAAAAACTGTTTTTT. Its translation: CSAETGIGEKLFF.